This record looks at one TCR beta chain sequence and its context. This sample is drawn from a study of blood T cell repertoires in COVID-19. Across the study: The analysed material was cDNA or gDNA that came from T cells, B-cell-depleted T cells, or PBMCs.

The protocol was immunoSEQ multiplex PCR, while the TCRdb copy is restricted to in-frame clones and leaves out a portion. This table has about 110,000 clones, just over 70% appearing once. J was trimmed by 8 bases and V by 4 bases; bases with no gene match: 10. Germline lookup yields CDR1 LGHNA and CDR2 YSLEER. This CDR3 spans 15 amino acids. This clonotype was obtained from a woman aged 40 to 50 with acute or convalescent COVID-19. The J gene is TRBJ1-2, the V gene TRBV4-3; 10 bases line up with TRBD1. The specimen was peripheral blood. CDR3 DNA sequence: TGCGCCAGCAGCCGAGGGACAGGGGTTGGGTTGGGCTACACCTTC. It codes for CASSRGTGVGLGYTF.